The rows below give T cell receptor beta chains drawn from one sample of a study of response to subunit inactivated influenza vaccine. TCRdb independently ran MiXCR on the RT-PCR reads; one entry per CDR3 protein. The table has roughly 620,000 distinct CDR3 sequences, roughly 10% seen once; the top ten hold approximately 10%. The sample was also linked to a second study, of T cells expressing NK-cell markers.

The starting material was PBMCs from blood, obtained on the day of vaccination. These receptors all come from a man in his forties or fifties who received an inactivated influenza vaccine. The CDR3 runs from the conserved cysteine through the conserved F or W. D genes are given only for firm matches. Expanded clones get a size class; other rows say once, few or many, or leave the size out.

J,size,D,V,DNA,CDR3
TRBJ1-3,-,-,TRBV5-1,TGCGCCAGCAGCTCGGACCCTACCGGAAACACCATATATTTT,CASSSDPTGNTIYF
TRBJ1-1,-,TRBD1,TRBV7-8,TGTGCCAGCAGCCCGCGACAGGGGGCTATGAACACTGAAGCTTTCTTT,CASSPRQGAMNTEAFF
TRBJ2-5,-,TRBD2,TRBV4-2,TGTGCCAGCAGCCAATCTAGCGGGGTCCAAGAGACCCAGTACTTC,CASSQSSGVQETQYF
TRBJ2-7,few,-,TRBV9,TGTGCCAGCAGCCCCCATCTCACGGGGGCCAACGAGCAGTACTTC,CASSPHLTGANEQYF
TRBJ2-5,few,TRBD2,TRBV20-1,TGCAGTGCTAGACCCCGGACTAGCGGGGTGGAGACCCAGTACTTC,CSARPRTSGVETQYF
TRBJ2-7,many,TRBD1,TRBV12-3/TRBV12-4,TGTGCCAGCAGTTGGACAGGGGTAAACTACGAGCAGTACTTC,CASSWTGVNYEQYF
TRBJ2-2,-,-,TRBV5-1,TGCGCCAGCAGCCTTCGACAAGTAGTCCCCGGGGAGCTGTTTTTT,CASSLRQVVPGELFF
TRBJ1-6,-,TRBD1,TRBV6-2/TRBV6-3,TGTGCCAGCAGCCCGCTAACAGGGGTAAGGTCACCCCTCCACTTT,CASSPLTGVRSPLHF
TRBJ1-6,-,TRBD1,TRBV2,TGTGCCAGCAGTGAAGCCGGGACAGGGACTTCACCCCTCCACTTT,CASSEAGTGTSPLHF
TRBJ1-2,-,-,TRBV5-1,TGCGCCAGCACCACAGATAACTATGGCTACACCTTC,CASTTDNYGYTF
TRBJ2-7,few,TRBD2,TRBV28,TGTGCCAGCAGTACCTATAGGACGCGACTAGCGGCAAAAGAGTCCTACGAGCAGTACTTC,CASSTYRTRLAAKESYEQYF
TRBJ2-7,-,-,TRBV10-3,TGTGCCATCAGCCCACTACTGGACGAGCAGTACTTC,CAISPLLDEQYF
TRBJ2-7,-,TRBD2,TRBV27,TGTGCCAGCAGCGGGACTAGTGAGCAGTACTTC,CASSGTSEQYF
TRBJ1-4,few,-,TRBV7-2,TGTGCCAGCAGCTTTCGACCCTCAGACACTAATGAAAAACTGTTTTTT,CASSFRPSDTNEKLFF
TRBJ1-6,many,TRBD1,TRBV4-1,TGCGCCAGCAGCCTCGGACAGGGAACACCCCTCCACTTT,CASSLGQGTPLHF
TRBJ1-1,-,-,TRBV29-1,TGCAGCGCGGGCAGGATGAACACTGAAGCTTTCTTT,CSAGRMNTEAFF
TRBJ2-7,few,-,TRBV28,TGTGCCAGCAAGGACTACGAGCAGTACTTC,CASKDYEQYF
TRBJ1-1,-,TRBD1,TRBV5-1,TGCGCCAGCAGCTTGGAGGGGGCGGCTTTCTTT,CASSLEGAAFF
TRBJ1-1,few,TRBD1,TRBV5-1,TGCGCCAGCAGCCAAACGACAGGGGTTACTGAAGCTTTCTTT,CASSQTTGVTEAFF
TRBJ2-1,-,TRBD2,TRBV7-2,TGTGCCAGCAGCTTAGGACTAGCGGGAGGTCAAAATGAGCAGTTCTTC,CASSLGLAGGQNEQFF
TRBJ1-4,many,TRBD1,TRBV5-1,TGCGCCAGCAGCACATCCGGGACAGGGACGGAAAAACTGTTTTTT,CASSTSGTGTEKLFF
TRBJ2-7,many,TRBD2,TRBV20-1,TGCAGTGCGGAGGGGGCCAGCGGGAGGGCCCAGGACGAGCAGTACTTC,CSAEGASGRAQDEQYF
TRBJ2-3,-,-,TRBV10-3,TGTGCCTTCAGACGATCCCCCACAGATACGCAGTATTTT,CAFRRSPTDTQYF
TRBJ2-1,few,-,TRBV7-9,TGTGCCAGCAGATCCGTGCAGGGAAATGAGCAGTTCTTC,CASRSVQGNEQFF
TRBJ2-7,-,-,TRBV7-2,TGTGCCAGCAGCCCCACGACTCTACTCGAGCAGTACTTC,CASSPTTLLEQYF
TRBJ2-4,few,TRBD2,TRBV5-1,TGCGCCAGCAGCCAGACTAGCGGGGCATACATTCAGTACTTC,CASSQTSGAYIQYF
TRBJ2-5,-,-,TRBV5-5,TGTGCCAGCAGCCGGGTGAGCTGGGAGACCCAGTACTTC,CASSRVSWETQYF